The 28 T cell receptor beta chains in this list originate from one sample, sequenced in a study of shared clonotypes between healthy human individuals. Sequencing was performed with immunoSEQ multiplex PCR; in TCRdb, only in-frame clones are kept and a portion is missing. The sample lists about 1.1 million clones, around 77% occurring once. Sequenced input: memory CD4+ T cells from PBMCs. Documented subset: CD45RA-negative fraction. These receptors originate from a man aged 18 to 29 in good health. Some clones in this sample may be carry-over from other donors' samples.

CDR3 nucleotide sequence: TGTGCCAGCAGTGAGCTCCAAGCGGGGCCCACAGATACGCAGTATTTT. Protein product: CASSELQAGPTDTQYF. This chain joins TRBV7-7 and TRBJ2-3, with 7 bases identical to TRBD2. The V gene's germline CDR1 is SSHAT and CDR2 FNYEAQ (reference sequence). The CDR3 is 16 residues long. The J segment lost 2 bases and the V segment lost 6 bases, leaving 11 bases of the junction unmatched.

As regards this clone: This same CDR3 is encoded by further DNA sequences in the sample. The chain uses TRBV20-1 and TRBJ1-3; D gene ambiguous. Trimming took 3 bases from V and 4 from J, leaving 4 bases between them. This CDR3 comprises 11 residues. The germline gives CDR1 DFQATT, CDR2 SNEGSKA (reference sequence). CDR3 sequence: CSARGGNTIYF. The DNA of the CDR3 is TGCAGTGCTAGGGGGGGAAACACCATATATTTT.

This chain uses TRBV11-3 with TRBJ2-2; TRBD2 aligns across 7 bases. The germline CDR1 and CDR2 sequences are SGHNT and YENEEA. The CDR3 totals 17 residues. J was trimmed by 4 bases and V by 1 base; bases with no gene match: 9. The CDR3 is CASSLASRLALTGELFF. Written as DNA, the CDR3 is TGTGCCAGCAGCTTAGCTTCTCGACTAGCCCTCACCGGGGAGCTGTTTTTT.

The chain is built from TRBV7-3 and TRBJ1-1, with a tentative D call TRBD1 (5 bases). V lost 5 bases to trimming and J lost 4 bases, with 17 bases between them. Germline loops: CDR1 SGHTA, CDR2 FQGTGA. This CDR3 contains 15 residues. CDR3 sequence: CASSPLGLGVTEAFF. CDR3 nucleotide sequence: TGTGCCAGCAGCCCCTTGGGCCTGGGGGTCACTGAAGCTTTCTTT.

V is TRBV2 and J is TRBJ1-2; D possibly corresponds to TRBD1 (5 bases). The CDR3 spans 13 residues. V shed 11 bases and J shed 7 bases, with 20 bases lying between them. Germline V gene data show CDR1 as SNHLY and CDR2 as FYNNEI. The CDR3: CAFNTFGGGGYTF. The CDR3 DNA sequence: TGTGCCTTTAACACGTTCGGGGGGGGTGGCTACACCTTC.

The CDR3 DNA sequence: TGTGCCAGCAGTGAAAGGGAGGACGAGCAGTACTTC. This translates into CASSEREDEQYF. The chain uses TRBV2 and TRBJ2-7; D is possibly TRBD2 (6 bases). The length of the CDR3 is 12 residues. Germline V gene sequence: CDR1 SNHLY, CDR2 FYNNEI. V was clipped by 2 bases and J by 5 bases, with 7 bases between them.

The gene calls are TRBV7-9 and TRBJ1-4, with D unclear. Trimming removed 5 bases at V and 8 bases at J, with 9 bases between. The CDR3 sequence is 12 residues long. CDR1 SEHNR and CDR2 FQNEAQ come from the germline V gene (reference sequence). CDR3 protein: CASSPLGEKLFF. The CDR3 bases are TGTGCCAGCAGCCCCCTTGGGGAAAAACTGTTTTTT.

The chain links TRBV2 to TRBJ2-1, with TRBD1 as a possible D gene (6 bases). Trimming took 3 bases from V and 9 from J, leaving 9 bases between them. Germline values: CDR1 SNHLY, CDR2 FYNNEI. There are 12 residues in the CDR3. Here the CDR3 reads CASSDMGAEQFF. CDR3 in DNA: TGTGCCAGCAGTGACATGGGGGCTGAGCAGTTCTTC.

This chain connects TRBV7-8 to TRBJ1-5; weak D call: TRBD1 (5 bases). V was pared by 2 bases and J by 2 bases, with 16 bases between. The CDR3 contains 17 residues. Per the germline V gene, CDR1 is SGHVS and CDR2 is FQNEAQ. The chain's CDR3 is CASSLIFATDRNQPQHF. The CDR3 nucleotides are TGTGCCAGCAGCTTAATTTTCGCGACAGATCGCAATCAGCCCCAGCATTTT.

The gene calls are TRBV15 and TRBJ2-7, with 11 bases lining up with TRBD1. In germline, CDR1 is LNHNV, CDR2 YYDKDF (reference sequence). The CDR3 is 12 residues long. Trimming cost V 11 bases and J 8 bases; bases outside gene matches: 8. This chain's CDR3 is CAVRTGGSKQYF. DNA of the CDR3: TGTGCCGTACGGACAGGGGGCAGTAAGCAGTACTTC.

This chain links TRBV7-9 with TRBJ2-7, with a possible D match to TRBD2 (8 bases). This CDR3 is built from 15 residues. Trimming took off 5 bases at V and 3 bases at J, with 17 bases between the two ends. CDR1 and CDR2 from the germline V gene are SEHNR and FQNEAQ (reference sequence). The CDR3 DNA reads TGTGCCAGCAGCCCTGGACTAGCAGGGGGCTACGAGCAGTACTTC. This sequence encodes CASSPGLAGGYEQYF.

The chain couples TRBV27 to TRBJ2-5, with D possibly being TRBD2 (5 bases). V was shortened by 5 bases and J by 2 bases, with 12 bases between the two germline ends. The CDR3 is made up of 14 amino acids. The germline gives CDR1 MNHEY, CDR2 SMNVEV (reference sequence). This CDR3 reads CASSRGGPQETQYF. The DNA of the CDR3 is TGTGCCAGCAGTAGAGGCGGGCCTCAAGAGACCCAGTACTTC.

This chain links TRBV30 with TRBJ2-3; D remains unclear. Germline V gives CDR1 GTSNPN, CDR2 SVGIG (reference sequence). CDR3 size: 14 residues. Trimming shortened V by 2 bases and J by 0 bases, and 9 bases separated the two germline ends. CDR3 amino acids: CAWSRLRSTDTQYF. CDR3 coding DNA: TGTGCCTGGAGTAGGCTGCGGAGCACAGATACGCAGTATTTT.

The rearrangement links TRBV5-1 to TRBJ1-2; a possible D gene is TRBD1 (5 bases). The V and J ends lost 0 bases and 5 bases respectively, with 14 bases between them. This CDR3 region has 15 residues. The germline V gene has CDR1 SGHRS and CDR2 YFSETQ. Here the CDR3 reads CASSLVAVEGYGYTF. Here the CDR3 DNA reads TGCGCCAGCAGCTTGGTAGCAGTGGAGGGGTATGGCTACACCTTC.

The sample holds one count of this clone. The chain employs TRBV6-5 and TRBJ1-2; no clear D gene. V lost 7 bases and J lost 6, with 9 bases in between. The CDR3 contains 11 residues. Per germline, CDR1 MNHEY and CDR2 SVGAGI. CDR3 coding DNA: TGTGCCAGCACCTCGACGGATGGCTACACCTTC. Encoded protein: CASTSTDGYTF.

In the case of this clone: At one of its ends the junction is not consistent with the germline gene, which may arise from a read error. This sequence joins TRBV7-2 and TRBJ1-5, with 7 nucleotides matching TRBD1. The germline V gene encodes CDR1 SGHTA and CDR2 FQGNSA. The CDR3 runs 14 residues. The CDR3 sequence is CASSPDRDYQPQHF. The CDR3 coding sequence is TGTGCCAGCAGCCCCGACAGGGATTATCAACCCCAGCATTTT.

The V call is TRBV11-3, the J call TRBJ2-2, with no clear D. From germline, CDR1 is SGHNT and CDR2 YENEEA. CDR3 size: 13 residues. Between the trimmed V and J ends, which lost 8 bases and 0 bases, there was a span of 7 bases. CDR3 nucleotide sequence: TGTGCCAGCGGAAGGCCGAACACCGGGGAGCTGTTTTTT. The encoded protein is CASGRPNTGELFF.

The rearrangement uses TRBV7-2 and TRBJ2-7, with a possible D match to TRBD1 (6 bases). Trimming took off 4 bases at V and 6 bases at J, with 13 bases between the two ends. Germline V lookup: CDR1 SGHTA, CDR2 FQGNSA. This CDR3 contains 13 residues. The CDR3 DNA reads TGTGCCAGCAGCTGGTACAGGGATGGCGAGCAGTACTTC. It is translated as CASSWYRDGEQYF.

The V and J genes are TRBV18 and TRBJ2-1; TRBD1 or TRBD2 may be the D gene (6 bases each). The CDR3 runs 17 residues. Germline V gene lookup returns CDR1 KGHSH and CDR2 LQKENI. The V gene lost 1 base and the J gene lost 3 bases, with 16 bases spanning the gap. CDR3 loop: CASSPRLTGAGYNEQFF. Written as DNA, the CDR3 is TGTGCCAGCTCACCACGCCTTACGGGGGCGGGCTACAATGAGCAGTTCTTC.

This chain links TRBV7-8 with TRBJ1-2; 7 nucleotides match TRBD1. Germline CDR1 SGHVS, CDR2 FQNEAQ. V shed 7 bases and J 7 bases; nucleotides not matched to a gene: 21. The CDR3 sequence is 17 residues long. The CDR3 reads CASMLGIRDSLDGGYTF. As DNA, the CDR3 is TGTGCCAGCATGCTGGGGATTCGGGACAGCCTCGACGGTGGCTACACCTTC.

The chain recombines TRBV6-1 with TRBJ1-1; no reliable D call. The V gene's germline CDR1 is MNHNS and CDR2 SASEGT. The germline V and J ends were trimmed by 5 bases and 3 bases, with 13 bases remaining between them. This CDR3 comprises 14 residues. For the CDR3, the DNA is TGTGCCAGCAGTCCCGAGAAGGGATACACTGAAGCTTTCTTT. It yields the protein CASSPEKGYTEAFF.

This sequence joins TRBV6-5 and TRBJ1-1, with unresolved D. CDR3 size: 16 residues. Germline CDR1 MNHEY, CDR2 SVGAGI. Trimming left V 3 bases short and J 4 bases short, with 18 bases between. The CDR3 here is CASSYLRARRGTEAFF. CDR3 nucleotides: TGTGCCAGCAGTTATCTGAGAGCCCGCCGAGGCACTGAAGCTTTCTTT.

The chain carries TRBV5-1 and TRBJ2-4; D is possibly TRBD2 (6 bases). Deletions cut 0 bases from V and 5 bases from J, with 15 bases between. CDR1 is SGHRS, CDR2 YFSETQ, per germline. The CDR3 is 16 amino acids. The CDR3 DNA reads TGCGCCAGCAGCTTGGGGCGGGAAAGGGTACAAAACATTCAGTACTTC. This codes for CASSLGRERVQNIQYF. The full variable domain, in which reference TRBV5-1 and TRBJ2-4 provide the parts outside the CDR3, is KAGVTQTPRYLIKTRGQQVTLSCSPISGHRSVSWYQQTPGQGLQFLFEYFSETQRNKGNFPGRFSGRQFSNSRSEMNVSTLELGDSALYLCASSLGRERVQNIQYFGAGTRLSVL.

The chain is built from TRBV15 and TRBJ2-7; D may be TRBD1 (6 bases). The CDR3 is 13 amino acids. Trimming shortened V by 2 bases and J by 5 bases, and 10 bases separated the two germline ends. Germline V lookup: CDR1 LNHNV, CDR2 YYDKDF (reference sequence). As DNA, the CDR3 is TGTGCCACCAGCAGAAACAGGGCCAACGAGCAGTACTTC. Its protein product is CATSRNRANEQYF.

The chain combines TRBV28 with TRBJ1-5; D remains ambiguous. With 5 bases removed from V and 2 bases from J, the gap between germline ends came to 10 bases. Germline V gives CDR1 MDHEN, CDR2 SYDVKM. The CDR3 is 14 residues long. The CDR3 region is CASSPRSRNQPQHF. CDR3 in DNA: TGTGCCAGCAGTCCCCGTTCCCGCAATCAGCCCCAGCATTTT.

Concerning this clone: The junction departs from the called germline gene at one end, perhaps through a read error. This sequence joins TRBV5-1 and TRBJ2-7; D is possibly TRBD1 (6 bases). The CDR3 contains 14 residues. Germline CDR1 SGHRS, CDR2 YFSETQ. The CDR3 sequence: CASSPRDNYYEQCF. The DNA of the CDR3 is TGCGCCAGCAGCCCCCGGGACAACTACTACGAGCAGTGCTTC.

CDR3: CASSPLPWTGGNYGYTF. DNA of the CDR3: TGTGCCAGCTCACCCCTCCCCTGGACAGGGGGTAACTATGGCTACACCTTC. This rearrangement joins TRBV18 to TRBJ1-2, with 10 bases fitting TRBD1. The germline V gene has CDR1 KGHSH and CDR2 LQKENI. After removal of 3 bases from V and 1 base from J, the junction contained 8 bases not matched to a gene. The CDR3 runs to 17 residues.

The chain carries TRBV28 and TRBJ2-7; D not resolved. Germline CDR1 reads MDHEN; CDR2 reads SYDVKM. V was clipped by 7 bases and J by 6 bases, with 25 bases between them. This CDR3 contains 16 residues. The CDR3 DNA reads TGTGCCAGCACCCTCTTTAAAGGGCCCCAAGTCGGCGAGCAGTACTTC. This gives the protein CASTLFKGPQVGEQYF.